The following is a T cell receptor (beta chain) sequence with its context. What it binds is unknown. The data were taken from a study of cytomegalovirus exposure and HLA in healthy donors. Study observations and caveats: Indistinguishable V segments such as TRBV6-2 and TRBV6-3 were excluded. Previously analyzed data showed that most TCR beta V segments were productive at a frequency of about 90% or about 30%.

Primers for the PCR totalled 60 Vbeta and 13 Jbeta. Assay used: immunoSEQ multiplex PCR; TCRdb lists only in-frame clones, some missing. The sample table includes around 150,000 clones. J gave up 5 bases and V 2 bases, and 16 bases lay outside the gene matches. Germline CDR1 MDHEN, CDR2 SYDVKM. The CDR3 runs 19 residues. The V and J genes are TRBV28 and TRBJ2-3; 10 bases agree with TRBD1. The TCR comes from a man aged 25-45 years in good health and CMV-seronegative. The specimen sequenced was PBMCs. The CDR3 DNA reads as TGTGCCAGCAGTTTAACCAGGGGGAGGAGACAGGGGGCGAGAGATACGCAGTATTTT. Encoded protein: CASSLTRGRRQGARDTQYF.